Following are 7 T cell receptor beta chains from one sample sequenced in a study of type 1 regulatory T cells. These receptors' targets are unknown. TCRdb independently ran MiXCR on the reads; one entry per CDR3 protein. The data contain about 60,000 distinct CDR3 sequences, approximately 60% of them singletons. Sequences were obtained from cultured non-Tr1 T cells, either the whole culture or a sorted T cell fraction (not recorded which). These receptor sequences come from a human donor in good health.

J is TRBJ1-1 and V is TRBV7-2; maybe TRBD1 (6 bases). This CDR3 is 15 amino acids long. From germline, CDR1 is SGHTA and CDR2 FQGNSA. V shed 2 bases and J shed 2 bases, with 12 bases lying between them. The CDR3 reads CASSLSGDANTEAFF. The CDR3 DNA follows: TGTGCCAGCAGCTTATCAGGGGACGCCAACACTGAAGCTTTCTTT.

The chain combines TRBV2 with TRBJ2-1; no clear D. The CDR3 loop spans 11 amino acids. From germline, CDR1 is SNHLY and CDR2 FYNNEI. Trimming shortened V by 6 bases and J by 7 bases, and 7 bases separated the two germline ends. This CDR3 reads CASSAENEQFF. CDR3 bases: TGTGCCAGCAGCGCAGAGAATGAGCAGTTCTTC.

This clonotype was observed a single time. A much larger clone is a single base away; this may be a read error. The J gene is TRBJ2-1, the V gene TRBV5-1; D remains ambiguous. The CDR3 loop spans 15 amino acids. CDR1 is SGHRS and CDR2 is YFSETQ in the germline V gene. V lost 4 bases, J lost 1 base, and 12 bases lay in between. CDR3 amino acids: CASSLSPSSYNEQFF. The DNA for the CDR3 is TGCGCCAGCAGCCTGAGTCCTTCTTCCTACAATGAGCAGTTCTTC.

The rearrangement uses TRBV11-2 and TRBJ2-1, with 9 positions matching TRBD2. J gave up 6 bases and V 7 bases, and 7 bases lay outside the gene matches. The CDR3 extends over 14 amino acids. Per germline, CDR1 SGHAT and CDR2 FQNNGV. For the CDR3, the DNA is TGTGCCAGCACCCTAGCGGGGCTCTCCAATGAGCAGTTCTTC. Protein: CASTLAGLSNEQFF.

This clonotype has only a few counts. CDR3 in DNA: TGTGCCAGCAGCCCCGGGACCAGGGAGACCCAGTACTTC. Its translation: CASSPGTRETQYF. This chain uses TRBV3-1 with TRBJ2-5; D tentatively fits TRBD1 or TRBD2 (5 bases each). V lost 4 bases to trimming and J lost 5 bases, with 11 bases between them. Germline V lookup: CDR1 LGHDT, CDR2 YNNKEL (reference sequence). CDR3 length: 13 residues.

The rearrangement links TRBV6-6 to TRBJ2-5; TRBD2 aligns across 11 bases. CDR3 length equals 17 residues. J lost 5 bases, V lost 6 bases, and 14 bases had no gene match. The germline CDR1 and CDR2 sequences are MNHNY and SVGAGI (reference sequence). The CDR3 DNA reads TGTGCCAGCAGAACAACTAGCGGGAGTTTAGAGGAGGAGACCCAGTACTTC. This encodes CASRTTSGSLEEETQYF.

The rearrangement links TRBV24-1 to TRBJ2-5, with TRBD1 identical over 7 bases. The CDR3 consists of 16 residues. Germline V gene sequence: CDR1 KGHDR, CDR2 SFDVKD. V was clipped by 2 bases and J by 4 bases; unmatched bases: 9. The CDR3 here is CATSDSGRAGGETQYF. Here the CDR3 DNA reads TGTGCCACCAGTGATTCAGGGCGGGCAGGGGGAGAGACCCAGTACTTC.